These 29 T cell receptor beta chains originate from one sample sequenced in a study of CD8+ T cells in alopecia areata. Sequencing templates came from extracted RNA that was reverse transcribed into cDNA. Profiled with immunoSEQ multiplex PCR; TCRdb holds only in-frame clones, not every one. This repertoire shows about 120,000 clones, around 48% found once; its top ten account for 10% to 13%. Sequencing was carried out using NKG2D-low CD8+ T cells sorted from blood. These receptors were taken from a human donor with alopecia areata.

This clone was seen a handful of times. The CDR3 here is CASRLVSSYNEQFF. The CDR3 DNA follows: TGTGCCAGCAGACTGGTAAGCTCCTACAATGAGCAGTTCTTC. This chain connects TRBV9 to TRBJ2-1; the D is unclear. The CDR3 is 14 amino acids. V was cut by 5 bases and J by 0 bases, with 9 bases left in between. CDR1 SGDLS and CDR2 YYNGEE come from the germline V gene.

The V gene is TRBV18, the J gene TRBJ2-6; no reliable D call. This CDR3 has 15 amino acids. The V end lost 0 bases, the J end lost 0 bases, and 3 bases lay between the germline ends. Germline assignment: CDR1 KGHSH and CDR2 LQKENI. CDR3 in amino acids: CASSPPSSGANVLTF. CDR3 coding DNA: TGTGCCAGCTCACCACCAAGCTCTGGGGCCAACGTCCTGACTTTC.

This clone appeared a single time. The chain recombines TRBV6-5 with TRBJ2-2, with 9 bases lining up with TRBD1. CDR1 is MNHEY, CDR2 SVGAGI, per germline. Trimming at V came to 6 bases and at J to 3 bases, leaving 5 bases not matched to a gene. This CDR3 region has 15 residues. This chain's CDR3 is CASRSGQGDTGELFF. In nucleotides, the CDR3 is TGTGCCAGCAGGTCGGGACAGGGAGACACCGGGGAGCTGTTTTTT.

On this clone: Other nucleotide sequences in the sample specify the same CDR3. This chain joins TRBV27 and TRBJ2-7, with 7 positions matching TRBD1. Germline CDR1 is MNHEY and CDR2 is SMNVEV (reference sequence). After removal of 6 bases from V and 3 bases from J, the junction contained 5 bases not matched to a gene. The CDR3 sequence is 13 residues long. The CDR3 here is CASSLRQGYEQYF. The CDR3, as DNA: TGTGCCAGCAGCCTGAGACAGGGCTACGAGCAGTACTTC.

V is TRBV4-2 and J is TRBJ2-5; D is possibly TRBD2 (6 bases). V lost 1 base and J lost 2, with 14 bases in between. The CDR3 totals 16 residues. Germline CDR1 reads LGHNA; CDR2 reads YNFKEQ. The CDR3 region is CASSQVGYSGQETQYF. DNA for the CDR3: TGTGCCAGCAGCCAAGTCGGCTATAGCGGTCAAGAGACCCAGTACTTC.

This clone came up a few times. This sequence joins TRBV28 and TRBJ2-7; 7 bases match TRBD1. The J segment lost 3 bases and the V segment lost 3 bases, leaving 5 bases of the junction unmatched. Germline CDR1 and CDR2: MDHEN and SYDVKM. The CDR3 is made up of 14 amino acids. The CDR3, as DNA: TGTGCCAGCAGTTTGGGACAGACGCACTACGAGCAGTACTTC. It yields the protein CASSLGQTHYEQYF.

This clone has a handful of counts. V is TRBV29-1 and J is TRBJ2-1, with 7 nucleotides matching TRBD2. The CDR3 has 13 amino acids. CDR1 is SQVTM, CDR2 ANQGSEA, per germline. J gave up 5 bases and V 4 bases, and 5 bases lay outside the gene matches. The CDR3 bases are TGCAGCGTTGTTTGGACTAGGCACAATGAGCAGTTCTTC. This encodes CSVVWTRHNEQFF.

The chain is built from TRBV27 and TRBJ1-2; no reliable D call. The germline V gene encodes CDR1 MNHEY and CDR2 SMNVEV (reference sequence). V lost 2 bases to trimming and J lost 4 bases, with 17 bases between them. CDR3 length: 16 residues. This CDR3 is CASSLSPSGLSYGYTF. The CDR3 DNA reads as TGTGCCAGCAGTTTAAGCCCATCCGGGCTTAGCTATGGCTACACCTTC.

The chain is built from TRBV30 and TRBJ1-1; possibly TRBD1 for D (5 bases). CDR3 length: 13 amino acids. Trimming took off 3 bases at V and 0 bases at J, with 8 bases between the two ends. Germline CDR1 and CDR2: GTSNPN and SVGIG (reference sequence). The CDR3, as DNA: TGTGCCTGGAGAGCAGGGATGAACACTGAAGCTTTCTTT. It encodes CAWRAGMNTEAFF. Drawing the rest from reference TRBV30 and TRBJ1-1, the complete variable domain is SQTIHQWPATLVQPVGSPLSLECTVEGTSNPNLYWYRQAAGRGLQLLFYSVGIGQISSEVPQNLSASRPQDRQFILSSKKLLLSDSGFYLCAWRAGMNTEAFFGQGTRLTVV.

This clone was counted between two and nine times. This chain links TRBV29-1 with TRBJ2-7, with D unresolved. V lost 6 bases to trimming and J lost 0 bases, with 9 bases between them. The CDR3 length is 12 residues. CDR1 and CDR2 (germline): SQVTM, ANQGSEA. The CDR3 nucleotides are TGCAGCGTCCTCTTACCCTCCTACGAGCAGTACTTC. Its translation is CSVLLPSYEQYF.

The J gene is TRBJ1-2, the V gene TRBV30; no clear D gene. Trimming removed 6 bases from V and 2 bases from J, with 7 bases in between. Germline CDR1 reads GTSNPN; CDR2 reads SVGIG (reference sequence). The CDR3 contains 11 residues. The CDR3 loop is CACMGNYGYTF. The CDR3 DNA reads as TGTGCCTGCATGGGGAACTATGGCTACACCTTC.

This clone was seen at least ten times. The rearrangement links TRBV13 to TRBJ2-6; D is unclear. Deletions cut 8 bases from V and 2 bases from J, with 7 bases between. The CDR3 loop spans 13 amino acids. Per germline, CDR1 PRHDT and CDR2 FYEKMQ (reference sequence). The CDR3 nucleotides read TGTGCCAGCTCTTGGACTGGGGCCAACGTCCTGACTTTC. It is translated as CASSWTGANVLTF. The full variable domain, with the rest looked up from reference TRBV13 and TRBJ2-6, is AAGVIQSPRHLIKEKRETATLKCYPIPRHDTVYWYQQGPGQDPQFLISFYEKMQSDKGSIPDRFSAQQFSDYHSELNMSSLELGDSALYFCASSWTGANVLTFGAGSRLTVL.

The chain couples TRBV10-3 to TRBJ2-3; D is unclear. Trimming left V 10 bases short and J 3 bases short, with 8 bases between. The CDR3 runs 11 residues. Per the germline V gene, CDR1 is ENHRY and CDR2 is SYGVKD. The DNA of the CDR3 is TGTGCCACCCAAGGGACAGATACGCAGTATTTT. Its protein product is CATQGTDTQYF.

As for this clone: Other DNA sequences of this sample code for an identical CDR3. The chain carries TRBV4-1 and TRBJ2-7; maybe TRBD2 (5 bases). From germline, CDR1 is MGHRA and CDR2 YSYEKL. V was pared by 1 base and J by 7 bases, with 5 bases between. The CDR3 totals 11 residues. In nucleotides, the CDR3 is TGCGCCAGCAGCCAAGCGGGGGAGCAGTACTTC. It is translated as CASSQAGEQYF.

This clone was counted only a few times. This sequence joins TRBV7-9 and TRBJ2-1; D uncertain. The V gene's germline CDR1 is SEHNR and CDR2 FQNEAQ (reference sequence). With 2 bases removed from V and 9 bases from J, the gap between germline ends came to 14 bases. This CDR3 is built from 14 residues. CDR3 in amino acids: CASSLLTAAVEQFF. The CDR3, as DNA: TGTGCCAGCAGCTTATTAACCGCCGCGGTTGAGCAGTTCTTC.

The chain carries TRBV5-1 and TRBJ1-1; no clear D. Germline V gene sequence: CDR1 SGHRS, CDR2 YFSETQ. Trimming left V 0 bases short and J 11 bases short, with 11 bases between. The CDR3 loop spans 12 amino acids. The CDR3 reads CASSLGDLGAFF. For the CDR3, the DNA is TGCGCCAGCAGCTTGGGGGATCTGGGGGCTTTCTTT.

The rearrangement joins TRBV29-1 to TRBJ2-7; 8 positions agree with TRBD1. CDR3 length: 13 residues. From germline, CDR1 is SQVTM and CDR2 ANQGSEA. J lost 0 bases, V lost 7 bases, and 5 bases had no gene match. CDR3 protein: CSAPGQVSYEQYF. CDR3 DNA sequence: TGCAGCGCACCGGGACAGGTCTCCTACGAGCAGTACTTC.

This clone has only a few counts. The chain joins TRBV5-1 to TRBJ2-5; tentative D call: TRBD1 (6 bases). Deletions cut 4 bases from V and 5 bases from J, with 12 bases between. The germline V gene has CDR1 SGHRS and CDR2 YFSETQ. The CDR3 is 13 amino acids. The CDR3: CASSGGEGETQYF. The DNA of the CDR3 is TGCGCCAGCAGCGGGGGCGAGGGTGAGACCCAGTACTTC.

The chain uses TRBV29-1 and TRBJ2-5; no reliable D call. CDR1 and CDR2 from the germline V gene are SQVTM and ANQGSEA. V was shortened by 5 bases and J by 5 bases, with 9 bases between the two germline ends. This CDR3 has 11 amino acids. Here the CDR3 reads CSVPARETQYF. As DNA, the CDR3 is TGCAGCGTTCCAGCAAGGGAGACCCAGTACTTC.

This clone turned up a few times. CDR3 DNA: TGCAGCGTTGAAGATGCCAGGGTCTCCTACAATGAGCAGTTCTTC. This encodes CSVEDARVSYNEQFF. The rearrangement links TRBV29-1 to TRBJ2-1; D might be TRBD1 (5 bases). V was pared by 0 bases and J by 0 bases, with 9 bases between. CDR1 is SQVTM and CDR2 is ANQGSEA in the germline V gene. The CDR3 runs to 15 residues.

The genes are TRBV2 and TRBJ1-2, with unresolved D. This CDR3 has 15 residues. Germline lookup yields CDR1 SNHLY and CDR2 FYNNEI. V was cut by 1 base and J by 6 bases, with 15 bases left in between. CDR3 amino acids: CASSEGPYLPNGYTF. The CDR3 DNA is TGTGCCAGCAGTGAAGGCCCATACCTGCCCAATGGCTACACCTTC. Looking up the rest from reference TRBV2 and TRBJ1-2 gives the full variable domain: EPEVTQTPSHQVTQMGQEVILRCVPISNHLYFYWYRQILGQKVEFLVSFYNNEISEKSEIFDDQFSVERPDGSNFTLKIRSTKLEDSAMYFCASSEGPYLPNGYTFGSGTRLTVV.

The genes are TRBV11-2 and TRBJ2-5; 9 bases are a match to TRBD1. The last part of the DNA fits TRBJ2-7 better; the J call may be wrong. Germline-derived CDR1 and CDR2 are SGHAT and FQNNGV. The length of the CDR3 is 15 residues. As DNA, the CDR3 is TGTGCCAGCAGCCCGCATCCCGGGACAGGGTACGAGCAGTACTTC. Protein sequence: CASSPHPGTGYEQYF.

This clone was seen a handful of times. The genes are TRBV29-1 and TRBJ1-1; D uncertain. This CDR3 comprises 14 residues. CDR1 is SQVTM, CDR2 ANQGSEA, per germline. Trimming stripped 8 bases from V and 1 base from J, with 17 bases between. The CDR3 sequence: CSTGSGVPNTEAFF. As DNA, the CDR3 is TGCAGCACTGGGAGTGGGGTTCCGAACACTGAAGCTTTCTTT.

This clone was picked up a small number of times. This may stem from a read error, because a much larger clone lies one nucleotide away. J is TRBJ2-5 and V is TRBV5-6; D gene uncertain. This CDR3 is built from 12 residues. Germline V gene data show CDR1 as SGHDT and CDR2 as YYEEEE. Trimming took 0 bases from V and 4 from J, leaving 4 bases between them. The CDR3 protein is CASSLAGETQYF. The DNA for the CDR3 is TGTGCCAGCAGCTTGGCGGGAGAGACCCAGTACTTC.

This clone was seen more than once but under ten times. The chain's CDR3 is CASSLGTGGIYGYTF. CDR3 nucleotides: TGTGCCAGCAGTCTTGGGACAGGGGGGATCTATGGCTACACCTTC. The chain has TRBV6-5 and TRBJ1-2; TRBD1 matches 11 bases. Germline lookup yields CDR1 MNHEY and CDR2 SVGAGI. The CDR3 spans 15 residues. The J segment lost 4 bases and the V segment lost 5 bases, leaving 6 bases of the junction unmatched.

This clone was observed once. The genes are TRBV30 and TRBJ2-5; TRBD1 aligns across 10 bases. The J call is uncertain, as TRBJ2-7 better fits the DNA end. This CDR3 region has 13 residues. Germline CDR1 reads GTSNPN; CDR2 reads SVGIG (reference sequence). The CDR3 bases are TGTGCCTGGAGCGGACAGGGGGCCTACGAGCAGTACTTC. It is translated as CAWSGQGAYEQYF.

The chain combines TRBV2 with TRBJ2-3, with D uncertain. Germline loops: CDR1 SNHLY, CDR2 FYNNEI. V lost 1 base and J 10 bases, leaving 12 bases between the germline ends. The CDR3 length is 13 residues. CDR3 in amino acids: CASSEVPGEAQYF. CDR3 nucleotides: TGTGCCAGCAGTGAAGTCCCGGGTGAGGCGCAGTATTTT.

The gene calls are TRBV27 and TRBJ2-3; 8 positions match TRBD2. The length of the CDR3 is 15 residues. Germline V gene data show CDR1 as MNHEY and CDR2 as SMNVEV (reference sequence). Trimming cost V 3 bases and J 2 bases; bases outside gene matches: 4. The CDR3 coding sequence is TGTGCCAGCAGTTTTGGTAGCGGGGACACAGATACGCAGTATTTT. This translates into CASSFGSGDTDTQYF.

This clone was detected a few times. The chain recombines TRBV6-5 with TRBJ1-2; D remains unclear. V was pared by 2 bases and J by 5 bases, with 9 bases between. This CDR3 spans 13 amino acids. Germline CDR1 reads MNHEY; CDR2 reads SVGAGI. Here the CDR3 DNA reads TGTGCCAGCAGTTACGACGGATATTATGGCTACACCTTC. This sequence encodes CASSYDGYYGYTF.